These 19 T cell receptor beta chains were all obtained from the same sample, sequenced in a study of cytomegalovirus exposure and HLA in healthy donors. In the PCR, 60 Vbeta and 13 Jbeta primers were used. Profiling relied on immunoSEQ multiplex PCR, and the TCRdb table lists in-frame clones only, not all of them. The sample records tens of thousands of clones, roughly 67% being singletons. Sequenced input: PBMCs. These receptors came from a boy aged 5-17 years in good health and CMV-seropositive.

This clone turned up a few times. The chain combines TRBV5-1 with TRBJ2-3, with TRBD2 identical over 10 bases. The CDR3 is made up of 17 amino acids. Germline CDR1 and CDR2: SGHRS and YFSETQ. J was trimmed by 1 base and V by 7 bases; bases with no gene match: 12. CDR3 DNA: TGCGCCAGCGATACCGGACTAGCGGTTTCTCGCACAGATACGCAGTATTTT. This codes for CASDTGLAVSRTDTQYF.

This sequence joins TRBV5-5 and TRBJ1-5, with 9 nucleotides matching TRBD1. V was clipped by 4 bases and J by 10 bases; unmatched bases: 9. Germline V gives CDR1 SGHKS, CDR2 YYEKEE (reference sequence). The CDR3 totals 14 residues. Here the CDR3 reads CASSPGQGLGPQHF. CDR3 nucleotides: TGTGCCAGCAGCCCGGGACAGGGCTTGGGACCCCAGCATTTT.

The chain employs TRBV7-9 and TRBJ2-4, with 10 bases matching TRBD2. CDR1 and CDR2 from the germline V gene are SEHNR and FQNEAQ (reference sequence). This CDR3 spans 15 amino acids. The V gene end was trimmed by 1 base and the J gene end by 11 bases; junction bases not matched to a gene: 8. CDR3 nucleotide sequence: TGTGCCAGCAGCTTAGTCTCTAGCGGGAGTTGCGTTCAGTACTTC. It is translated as CASSLVSSGSCVQYF. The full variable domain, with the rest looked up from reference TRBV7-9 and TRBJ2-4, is DTGVSQNPRHKITKRGQNVTFRCDPISEHNRLYWYRQTLGQGPEFLTYFQNEAQLEKSRLLSDRFSAERPKGSFSTLEIQRTEQGDSAMYLCASSLVSSGSCVQYFGAGTRLSVL.

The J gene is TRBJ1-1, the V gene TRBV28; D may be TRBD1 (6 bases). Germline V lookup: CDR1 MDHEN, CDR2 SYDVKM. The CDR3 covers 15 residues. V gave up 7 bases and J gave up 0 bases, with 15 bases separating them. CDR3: CASIPGAGMNTEAFF. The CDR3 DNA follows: TGTGCCAGCATACCAGGGGCCGGCATGAACACTGAAGCTTTCTTT.

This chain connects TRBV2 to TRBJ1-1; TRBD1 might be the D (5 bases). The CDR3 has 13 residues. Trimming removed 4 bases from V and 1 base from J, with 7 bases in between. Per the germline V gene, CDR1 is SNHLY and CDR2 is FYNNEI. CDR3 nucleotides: TGTGCCAGCAGTGGTGACAGGAACACTGAAGCTTTCTTT. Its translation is CASSGDRNTEAFF.

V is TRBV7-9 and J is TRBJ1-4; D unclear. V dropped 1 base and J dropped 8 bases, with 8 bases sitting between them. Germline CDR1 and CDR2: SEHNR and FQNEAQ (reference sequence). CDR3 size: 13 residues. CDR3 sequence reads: CASSLDPGEKLFF. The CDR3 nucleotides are TGTGCCAGCAGCTTAGATCCGGGGGAAAAACTGTTTTTT.

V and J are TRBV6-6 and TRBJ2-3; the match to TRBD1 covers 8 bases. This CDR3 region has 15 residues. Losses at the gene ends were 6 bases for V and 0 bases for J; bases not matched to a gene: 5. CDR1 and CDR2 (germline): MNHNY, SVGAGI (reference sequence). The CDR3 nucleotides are TGTGCCAGCAGACCTGACAGGGGTAGCACAGATACGCAGTATTTT. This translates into CASRPDRGSTDTQYF.

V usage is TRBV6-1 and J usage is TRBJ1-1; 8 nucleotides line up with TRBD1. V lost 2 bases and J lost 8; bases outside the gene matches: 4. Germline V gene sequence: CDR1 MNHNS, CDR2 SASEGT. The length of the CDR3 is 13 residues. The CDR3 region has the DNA TGTGCCAGCAGTGAACTCGGACAGGGAGAAGCTTTCTTT. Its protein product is CASSELGQGEAFF.

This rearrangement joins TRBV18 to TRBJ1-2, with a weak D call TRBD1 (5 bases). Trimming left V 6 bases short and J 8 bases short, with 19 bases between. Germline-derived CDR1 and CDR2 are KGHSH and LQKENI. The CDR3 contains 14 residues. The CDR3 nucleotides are TGTGCCAGCTCGCAGGACCGGGACGCGGGAGGCTACACCTTC. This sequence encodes CASSQDRDAGGYTF. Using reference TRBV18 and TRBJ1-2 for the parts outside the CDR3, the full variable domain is NAGVMQNPRHLVRRRGQEARLRCSPMKGHSHVYWYRQLPEEGLKFMVYLQKENIIDESGMPKERFSAEFPKEGPSILRIQQVVRGDSAAYFCASSQDRDAGGYTFGSGTRLTVV.

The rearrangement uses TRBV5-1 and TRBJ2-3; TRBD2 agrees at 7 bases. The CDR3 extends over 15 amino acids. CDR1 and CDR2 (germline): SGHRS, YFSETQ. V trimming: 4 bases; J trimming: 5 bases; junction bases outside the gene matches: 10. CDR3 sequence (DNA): TGCGCCAGCAGCCCGCGGACGGGGGGTGAAGATACGCAGTATTTT. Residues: CASSPRTGGEDTQYF.

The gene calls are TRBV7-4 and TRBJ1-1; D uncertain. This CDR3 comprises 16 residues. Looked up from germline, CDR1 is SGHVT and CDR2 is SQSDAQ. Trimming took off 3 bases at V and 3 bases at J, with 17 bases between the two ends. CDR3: CASSFRSRTFYTEAFF. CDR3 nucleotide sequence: TGTGCCAGCAGCTTCAGGTCGAGAACCTTTTACACTGAAGCTTTCTTT.

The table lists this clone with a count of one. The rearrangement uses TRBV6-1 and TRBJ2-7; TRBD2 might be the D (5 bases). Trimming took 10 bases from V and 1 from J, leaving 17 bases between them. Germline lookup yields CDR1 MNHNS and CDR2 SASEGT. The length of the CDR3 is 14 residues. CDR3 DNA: TGTGCCACCCAAGGACTCGAACGTTCCTACGAGCAGTACTTC. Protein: CATQGLERSYEQYF.

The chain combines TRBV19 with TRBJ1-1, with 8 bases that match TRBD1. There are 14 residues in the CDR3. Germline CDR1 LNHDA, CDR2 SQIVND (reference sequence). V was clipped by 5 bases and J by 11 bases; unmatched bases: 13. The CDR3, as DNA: TGTGCCAGTAGTTTTCCCGTGGACAGGGCGTTGGCTTTCTTT. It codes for CASSFPVDRALAFF.

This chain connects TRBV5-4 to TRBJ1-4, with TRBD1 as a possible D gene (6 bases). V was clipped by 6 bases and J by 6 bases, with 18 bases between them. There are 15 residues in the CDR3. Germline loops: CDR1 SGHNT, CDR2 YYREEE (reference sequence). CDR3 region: CASTHTGILDEKLFF. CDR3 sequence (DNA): TGTGCCAGCACACACACAGGGATCCTAGATGAAAAACTGTTTTTT.

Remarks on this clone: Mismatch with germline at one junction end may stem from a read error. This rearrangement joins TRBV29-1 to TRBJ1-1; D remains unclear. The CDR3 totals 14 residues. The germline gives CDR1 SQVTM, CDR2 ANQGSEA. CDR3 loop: CSVDLYGPNPEAFF. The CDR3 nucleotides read TGCAGCGTTGACTTATACGGTCCGAACCCTGAAGCTTTCTTT.

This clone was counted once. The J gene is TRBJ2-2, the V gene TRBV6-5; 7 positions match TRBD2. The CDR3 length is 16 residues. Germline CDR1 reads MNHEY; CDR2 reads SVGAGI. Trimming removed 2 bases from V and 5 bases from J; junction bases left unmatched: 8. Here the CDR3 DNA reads TGTGCCAGCAGTTACGAGCCGGCGGGAGATACCGGGGAGCTGTTTTTT. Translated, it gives CASSYEPAGDTGELFF.

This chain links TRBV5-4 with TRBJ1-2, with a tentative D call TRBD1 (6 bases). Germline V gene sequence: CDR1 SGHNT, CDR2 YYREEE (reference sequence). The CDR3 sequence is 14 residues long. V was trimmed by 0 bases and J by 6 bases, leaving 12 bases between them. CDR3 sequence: CASSLAARGDGYTF. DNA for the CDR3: TGTGCCAGCAGCTTGGCCGCCAGGGGAGATGGCTACACCTTC.

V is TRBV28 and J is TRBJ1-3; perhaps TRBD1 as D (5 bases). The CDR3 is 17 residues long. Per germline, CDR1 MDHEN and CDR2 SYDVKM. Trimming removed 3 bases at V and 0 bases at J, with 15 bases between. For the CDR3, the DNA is TGTGCCAGCAGTTTGATCGACAGACTAGCCTCTGGAAACACCATATATTTT. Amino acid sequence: CASSLIDRLASGNTIYF.

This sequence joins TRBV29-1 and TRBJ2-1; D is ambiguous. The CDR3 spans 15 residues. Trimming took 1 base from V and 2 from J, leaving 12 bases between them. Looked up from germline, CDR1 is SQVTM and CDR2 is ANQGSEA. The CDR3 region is CSVEAGPTPYNEQFF. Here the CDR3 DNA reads TGCAGCGTTGAAGCTGGCCCCACCCCCTACAATGAGCAGTTCTTC.